This T cell receptor beta chain is drawn from a study of cytomegalovirus exposure and HLA in healthy donors. Study findings and constraints: Cytomegalovirus association was assigned to more than 150 TCR beta chains.

This CDR3 region has 15 residues. The V and J ends lost 1 base and 4 bases, in that order; junction bases with no gene match: 6. Germline CDR1 is SGHDT and CDR2 is YYEEEE. In regard to this clone: Its specificity is not known.

Use of 60 Vbeta and 13 Jbeta primers characterized the PCR. Clones were sequenced by immunoSEQ multiplex PCR, and TCRdb holds only the in-frame ones, with some missing. The table lists some 150,000 clones, around 77% of them singletons. This chain links TRBV5-6 with TRBJ1-1; TRBD1 agrees at 8 bases. The sequence derives from a man aged 55 to 70 in good health and CMV-seronegative. The sample consisted of PBMCs. The CDR3 reads CASSLMDRVVTEAFF. The CDR3 bases are TGTGCCAGCAGCTTGATGGACAGGGTGGTCACTGAAGCTTTCTTT.